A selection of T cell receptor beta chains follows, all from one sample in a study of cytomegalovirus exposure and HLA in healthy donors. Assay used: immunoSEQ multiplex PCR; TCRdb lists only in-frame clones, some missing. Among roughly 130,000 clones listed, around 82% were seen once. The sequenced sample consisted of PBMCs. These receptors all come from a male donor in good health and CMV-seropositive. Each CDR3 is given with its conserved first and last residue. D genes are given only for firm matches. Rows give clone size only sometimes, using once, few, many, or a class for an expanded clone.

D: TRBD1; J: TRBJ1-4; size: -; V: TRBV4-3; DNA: TGCGCCAGCAGCCAAGAAAACAGGGGGCATGAAAAACTGTTTTTT; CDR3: CASSQENRGHEKLFF
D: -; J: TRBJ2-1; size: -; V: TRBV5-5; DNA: TGTGCCAGCAGCTTGGGGGACTCCAATGAGCAGTTCTTC; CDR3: CASSLGDSNEQFF
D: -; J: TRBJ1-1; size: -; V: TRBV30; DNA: TGTGCCTGGACCGGGTCCCTTTATACTGAAGCTTTCTTT; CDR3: CAWTGSLYTEAFF
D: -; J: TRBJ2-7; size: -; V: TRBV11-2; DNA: TGTGCCAGCAGCTTAGATCCAGGGACTTGGGTCTACGAGCAGTACTTC; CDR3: CASSLDPGTWVYEQYF
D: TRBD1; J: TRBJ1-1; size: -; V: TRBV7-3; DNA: TGTGCCAGCAGCTCGGACAGGGATCGCGCTGAAGCTTTCTTT; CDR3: CASSSDRDRAEAFF
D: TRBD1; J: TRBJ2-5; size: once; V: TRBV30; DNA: TGTGCCTGGAGGCGGACAGGGGGCCGACAAGAGACCCAGTACTTC; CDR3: CAWRRTGGRQETQYF
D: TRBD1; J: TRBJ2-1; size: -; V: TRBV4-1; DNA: TGCGCCAGCAGCCCTGCCGGGACAGGGGTCTCCTACAATGAGCAGTTCTTC; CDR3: CASSPAGTGVSYNEQFF
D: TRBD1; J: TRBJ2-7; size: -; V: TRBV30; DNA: TGTGCCTGGAGGACACCCACCCAGGGGGTTCGGGGTGGGCAGTACTTC; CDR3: CAWRTPTQGVRGGQYF
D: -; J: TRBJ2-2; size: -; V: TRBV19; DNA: TGTGCCAGTAGTAACAATTACAGGGAAGACACCGGGGAGCTGTTTTTT; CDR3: CASSNNYREDTGELFF
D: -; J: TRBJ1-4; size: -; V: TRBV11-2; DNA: TGTGCCAGCTCAGGCAGGGGTATGGGTGAAAAACTGTTTTTT; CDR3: CASSGRGMGEKLFF
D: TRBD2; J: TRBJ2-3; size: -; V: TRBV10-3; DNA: TGTGCCATCAGCGACGGGTTACTAGCGGGCGACGGGGCAGATACGCAGTATTTT; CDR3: CAISDGLLAGDGADTQYF
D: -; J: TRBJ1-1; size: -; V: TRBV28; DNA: TGTGCCAGCAGGCACAGGGTCGGGGCTGAAGCTTTCTTT; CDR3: CASRHRVGAEAFF
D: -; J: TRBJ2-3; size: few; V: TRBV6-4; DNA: TGTGCCAGCAGTGGGGGACTCCGCACAGATACGCAGTATTTT; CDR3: CASSGGLRTDTQYF
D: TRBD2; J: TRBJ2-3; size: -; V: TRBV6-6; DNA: TGTGCCAGCGGGACTAGCGGAGATACGCAGTATTTT; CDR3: CASGTSGDTQYF
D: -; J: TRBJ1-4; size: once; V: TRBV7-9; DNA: TGTGCCAGCAGCTTCCGGGGGGATGAAAAACTGTTTTTT; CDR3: CASSFRGDEKLFF
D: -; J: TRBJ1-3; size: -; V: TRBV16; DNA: TGTGCCAGCAGCCAATTCAATACAGCCTTGTCCGGAAACACCATATATTTT; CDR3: CASSQFNTALSGNTIYF
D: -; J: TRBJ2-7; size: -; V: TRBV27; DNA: TGTGCCAGCAGTTTTGCCTCGGCCTACGAGCAGTACTTC; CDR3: CASSFASAYEQYF
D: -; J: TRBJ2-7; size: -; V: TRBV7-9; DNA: TGTTCCAGCAGCTTGCGCTCCTACGAGCAGTACTTC; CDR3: CSSSLRSYEQYF
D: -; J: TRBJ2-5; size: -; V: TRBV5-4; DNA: TGTGCCAGCAGCCCGGGGTGGCCCCAAGAGACCCAGTACTTC; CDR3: CASSPGWPQETQYF
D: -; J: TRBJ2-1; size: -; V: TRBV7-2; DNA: TGTGCCAGCAGCTTTCAGGGGAGCTCCTACAATGAGCAGTTCTTC; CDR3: CASSFQGSSYNEQFF
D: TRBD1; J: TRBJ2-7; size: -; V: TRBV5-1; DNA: TGCGCCAGCAGGTGGACAGGGGGAGAGGCCTACGAGCAGTACTTC; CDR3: CASRWTGGEAYEQYF
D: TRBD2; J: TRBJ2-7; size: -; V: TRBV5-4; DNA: TGTGCCAGCAGCCCCAGGACTAGCGGCTCCTACGAGCAGTACTTC; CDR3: CASSPRTSGSYEQYF
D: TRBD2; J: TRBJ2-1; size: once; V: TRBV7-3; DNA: TGTGCCAGCAGCTTACTTACTAGCGGGGAGCAGTTCTTC; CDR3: CASSLLTSGEQFF
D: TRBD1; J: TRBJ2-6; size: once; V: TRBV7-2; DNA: TGTGCCAGCAGCTTATACAGGGGATCAGGGGCCAACGTCCTGACTTTC; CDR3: CASSLYRGSGANVLTF
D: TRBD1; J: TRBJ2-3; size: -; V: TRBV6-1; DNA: TGTGCCAGCAGCGGCGGACAGGGACACGCAGATACGCAGTATTTT; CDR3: CASSGGQGHADTQYF
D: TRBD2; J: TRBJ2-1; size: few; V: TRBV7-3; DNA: TGTGCCAGCAGCTTAAGGTCTAGCGGGAGTTCTGAGCAGTTCTTC; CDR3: CASSLRSSGSSEQFF
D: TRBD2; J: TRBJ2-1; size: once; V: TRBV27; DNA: TGTGCCAGCAGTTGGTATAGCGGGAATATCCATGAGCAGTTCTTC; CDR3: CASSWYSGNIHEQFF
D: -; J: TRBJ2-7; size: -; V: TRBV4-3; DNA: TGCGCCAGCAGCCAAGCCCCCACCCGGGACTACGAGCAGTACTTC; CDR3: CASSQAPTRDYEQYF
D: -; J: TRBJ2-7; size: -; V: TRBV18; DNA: TGTGCCAGCTCACCACCACCAGGGACCTACGAGCAGTACTTC; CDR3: CASSPPPGTYEQYF
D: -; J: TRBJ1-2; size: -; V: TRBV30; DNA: TGTGCCTGGAGTAGGGAGCTGGGACTTTTCGATGGCTACACCTTC; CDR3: CAWSRELGLFDGYTF
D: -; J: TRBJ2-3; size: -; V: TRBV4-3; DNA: TGCGCCAGCAGCCTCCGGACGGAGGCCTCCACTGTTGCAGATACGCAGTATTTT; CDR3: CASSLRTEASTVADTQYF
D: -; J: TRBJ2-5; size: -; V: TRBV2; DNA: TGTGCCAGCAGGCTCATAGAGGAGACCCAGTACTTC; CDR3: CASRLIEETQYF
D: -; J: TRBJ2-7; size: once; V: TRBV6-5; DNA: TGTGCCAGCAGTTACTCGGTAACCCTCCAGTACGAGCAGTACTTC; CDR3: CASSYSVTLQYEQYF